Each of the 5 T cell receptor beta chains below was sequenced from the same sample in a study of blood T cell repertoires in COVID-19. Sequencing used immunoSEQ multiplex PCR; TCRdb keeps in-frame clones, though not all of them. The table lists over 150,000 clones, approximately 87% of them singletons. The sequencing input was peripheral blood. These receptors originate from a man between 65 and 85 years old with active or convalescent COVID-19.

The V gene is TRBV18, the J gene TRBJ1-2; TRBD1 matches 7 bases. CDR1 and CDR2 from the germline V gene are KGHSH and LQKENI. Unmatched junction bases numbered 9, after V lost 3 bases and J lost 8 bases. The CDR3 sequence is 14 residues long. The CDR3 DNA follows: TGTGCCAGCTCACCGACAGGGTCCGGGGAGGGCTACACCTTC. Translation gives CASSPTGSGEGYTF.

This clone was recorded once. The genes are TRBV4-3 and TRBJ1-5; the D is unclear. V was shortened by 0 bases and J by 0 bases, with 6 bases between the two germline ends. In germline, CDR1 is LGHNA, CDR2 YSLEER. There are 15 residues in the CDR3. CDR3 coding DNA: TGCGCCAGCAGCCAAGATCGGGGTAGCAATCAGCCCCAGCATTTT. Translated, it gives CASSQDRGSNQPQHF.

V usage is TRBV19 and J usage is TRBJ2-6; weak D call: TRBD1 (5 bases). CDR3 length equals 17 residues. Germline-derived CDR1 and CDR2 are LNHDA and SQIVND (reference sequence). Trimming pared 3 bases from V and 1 base from J, leaving 13 bases between. CDR3: CASSIDRGRSGANVLTF. The CDR3 nucleotides read TGTGCCAGTAGTATCGATAGGGGAAGGTCTGGGGCCAACGTCCTGACTTTC. Supplemented by reference TRBV19 and TRBJ2-6, the full variable domain reads DGGITQSPKYLFRKEGQNVTLSCEQNLNHDAMYWYRQDPGQGLRLIYYSQIVNDFQKGDIAEGYSVSREKKESFPLTVTSAQKNPTAFYLCASSIDRGRSGANVLTFGAGSRLTVL.

This clone has just one count. The gene calls are TRBV30 and TRBJ2-2; tentatively, D is TRBD1 (5 bases). CDR3 length: 14 amino acids. V was trimmed by 4 bases and J by 1 base, leaving 10 bases between them. Germline V gives CDR1 GTSNPN, CDR2 SVGIG (reference sequence). Written as DNA, the CDR3 is TGTGCCTGGAATCGGCAGGGGAACACCGGGGAGCTGTTTTTT. It specifies CAWNRQGNTGELFF. Together with reference TRBV30 and TRBJ2-2, the CDR3 gives the full variable domain: SQTIHQWPATLVQPVGSPLSLECTVEGTSNPNLYWYRQAAGRGLQLLFYSVGIGQISSEVPQNLSASRPQDRQFILSSKKLLLSDSGFYLCAWNRQGNTGELFFGEGSRLTVL.

The gene calls are TRBV4-3 and TRBJ1-2; 8 bases are shared with TRBD1. The CDR3 totals 13 residues. V lost 4 bases, J lost 4 bases, and 2 bases stayed unmatched. From germline, CDR1 is LGHNA and CDR2 YSLEER. The CDR3 sequence: CASSLQGAYGYTF. CDR3 nucleotides: TGCGCCAGCAGCCTTCAGGGGGCCTATGGCTACACCTTC.